The 22 T cell receptor beta chains presented below share a single source sample, sequenced in a study of Graves' ophthalmopathy and Graves' hyperthyroidism. Investigators amplified TCR beta CDR3 regions from RNA transcripts. The first-round RT-PCR employed HTBI primers together with the Qiagen OneStep RT-PCR kit. A multiplex PCR was then performed as the second round. TCRdb re-called the multiplex PCR reads through MiXCR, storing one row per CDR3 protein. The sample includes approximately 1.2 million distinct CDR3 sequences, about two fifths of them seen just once. Sequenced material: peripheral blood or thyroid tissue (not recorded which). The receptors originated from an adult man with Graves' hyperthyroidism.

This clonotype has a count of ten or more. The chain recombines TRBV15 with TRBJ1-2; D remains unclear. Germline values: CDR1 LNHNV, CDR2 YYDKDF (reference sequence). V lost 9 bases, J lost 1 base, and 12 bases lay in between. The CDR3 runs to 13 residues. The CDR3 reads CATRRRLNYGYTF. The CDR3 DNA reads as TGTGCCACTCGGAGGAGACTTAACTATGGCTACACCTTC.

At least ten counts were recorded for this clonotype. The chain couples TRBV4-1 to TRBJ2-7; 7 bases agree with TRBD1. Unmatched junction bases numbered 7, after V lost 4 bases and J lost 4 bases. This CDR3 spans 14 amino acids. CDR1 MGHRA and CDR2 YSYEKL come from the germline V gene. The CDR3 sequence is CASSLAQGTYEQYF. In DNA, the CDR3 is TGCGCCAGCAGCCTTGCACAGGGGACGTACGAGCAGTACTTC.

This clonotype appeared a few times. A much larger clone lies a single base off, so this may be a read error. The V call is TRBV10-3, the J call TRBJ2-7; D unresolved. Germline V CDR1 and CDR2: ENHRY, SYGVKD. This CDR3 contains 13 residues. The CDR3 sequence: CASTASLDHEQYF. DNA of the CDR3: TGTGCATCCACAGCGTCGCTAGACCACGAGCAGTACTTC.

This clonotype was counted at least ten times. The rearrangement joins TRBV4-2 to TRBJ2-7; D is uncertain. Germline lookup yields CDR1 LGHNA and CDR2 YNFKEQ. The length of the CDR3 is 12 residues. The ends were cut back, 4 bases at V and 6 bases at J, with 10 bases in the middle. CDR3 sequence (DNA): TGTGCCAGCAGCCGAACTACAAGCGAGCAGTACTTC. It encodes CASSRTTSEQYF.

This clonotype was observed at least ten times. The chain recombines TRBV7-9 with TRBJ1-1; D is possibly TRBD1 (6 bases). The CDR3 consists of 12 residues. V shed 6 bases and J shed 8 bases, with 13 bases lying between them. From germline, CDR1 is SEHNR and CDR2 FQNEAQ (reference sequence). CDR3: CASSLWGAEAFF. The DNA of the CDR3 is TGTGCCAGCAGTCTGTGGGGGGCGGAAGCTTTCTTT.

In this sample, this clonotype turned up a few times. The J gene is TRBJ2-3, the V gene TRBV14, with D possibly being TRBD1 (6 bases). Germline-derived CDR1 and CDR2 are SGHDN and FVKESK. The CDR3 sequence is 14 residues long. Trimming pared 3 bases from V and 6 bases from J, leaving 13 bases between. Here the CDR3 reads CASSQGTLRDTQYF. The CDR3 nucleotides are TGTGCCAGCAGCCAGGGGACACTTCGCGATACGCAGTATTTT.

The rearrangement joins TRBV29-1 to TRBJ2-2; 9 nucleotides agree with TRBD1. CDR1 is SQVTM, CDR2 ANQGSEA, per germline. V was pared by 6 bases and J by 7 bases, with 6 bases of the junction left unmatched. The CDR3 totals 13 residues. The CDR3 DNA sequence: TGCAGCGTGATACAGGGGGCTAACGGGGAGCTGTTTTTT. This encodes CSVIQGANGELFF.

Remarks on this clonotype: Just one base apart from a much larger clone, this may be a read error. The rearrangement uses TRBV25-1 and TRBJ2-2, with unresolved D. Germline V gene data show CDR1 as MGHDK and CDR2 as SYGVNS. The V end was cut by 6 bases, the J end by 6 bases, with 17 bases between. The CDR3 has 15 residues. CDR3 bases: TGTGCCAGCAGCCCGCCACTTGGTTTAGCCGGGGAGCTGTTTTTT. Translation gives CASSPPLGLAGELFF.

This clonotype was observed at least ten times. The rearrangement uses TRBV5-1 and TRBJ1-1; tentative D call: TRBD1 (6 bases). The CDR3 runs to 15 residues. CDR1 and CDR2 (germline): SGHRS, YFSETQ. V was cut by 0 bases and J by 4 bases, with 13 bases left in between. CDR3 amino acids: CASSLVGGGATEAFF. CDR3 DNA: TGCGCCAGCAGCTTGGTCGGAGGGGGGGCCACTGAAGCTTTCTTT. Complete variable domain (other parts from reference TRBV5-1 and TRBJ1-1): KAGVTQTPRYLIKTRGQQVTLSCSPISGHRSVSWYQQTPGQGLQFLFEYFSETQRNKGNFPGRFSGRQFSNSRSEMNVSTLELGDSALYLCASSLVGGGATEAFFGQGTRLTVV.

The table lists this clonotype with a few counts. The V and J genes are TRBV7-2 and TRBJ1-2; D is undetermined. The CDR3 is 14 residues long. Germline CDR1 is SGHTA and CDR2 is FQGNSA. Trimming shortened V by 3 bases and J by 8 bases, and 16 bases separated the two germline ends. The CDR3 region is CASSFGEMTGGYTF. The CDR3 nucleotides are TGTGCCAGCAGCTTCGGAGAGATGACGGGGGGCTACACCTTC. Full variable domain (rest looked up from reference TRBV7-2 and TRBJ1-2): GAGVSQSPSNKVTEKGKDVELRCDPISGHTALYWYRQSLGQGLEFLIYFQGNSAPDKSGLPSDRFSAERTGGSVSTLTIQRTQQEDSAVYLCASSFGEMTGGYTFGSGTRLTVV.

This chain joins TRBV20-1 and TRBJ2-7, with D maybe TRBD2 (6 bases). Germline values: CDR1 DFQATT, CDR2 SNEGSKA (reference sequence). The ends were cut back, 6 bases at V and 2 bases at J, with 14 bases in the middle. This CDR3 comprises 13 residues. CDR3 amino acids: CSAGLGGAYEQYF. For the CDR3, the DNA is TGCAGTGCCGGCTTAGGAGGGGCCTACGAGCAGTACTTC.

The V gene is TRBV7-9, the J gene TRBJ2-5; tentative D call: TRBD2 (5 bases). Trimming removed 5 bases from V and 5 bases from J, with 12 bases in between. Germline-derived CDR1 and CDR2 are SEHNR and FQNEAQ (reference sequence). This CDR3 has 13 amino acids. The CDR3 DNA is TGTGCCAGCAGCATGAGGACGGGGGAGACCCAGTACTTC. Translation: CASSMRTGETQYF.

As regards this clonotype: A much larger clone differs from this one at a single base, so this may be a read error. The chain combines TRBV7-9 with TRBJ1-1, with TRBD1 matching over 7 bases. The CDR3 extends over 16 amino acids. The germline V gene has CDR1 SEHNR and CDR2 FQNEAQ (reference sequence). For the CDR3, the DNA is TGTGCCAGCAGCACATGGAGGGGGCGCGGGGTGACTGAACCTTTCTTT. The encoded protein is CASSTWRGRGVTEPFF.

This clonotype was counted many times. V gene TRBV25-1 combines with J gene TRBJ1-2; TRBD1 agrees at 7 bases. The V gene end was trimmed by 2 bases and the J gene end by 3 bases; junction bases not matched to a gene: 6. CDR3 length equals 15 residues. Germline V gene lookup returns CDR1 MGHDK and CDR2 SYGVNS. This CDR3 reads CASSERGQGDYGYTF. The CDR3 coding sequence is TGTGCCAGCAGTGAAAGAGGGCAGGGGGACTATGGCTACACCTTC.

This clonotype was seen at least ten times. V is TRBV12-3 or TRBV12-4 and J is TRBJ1-1; D is uncertain. V shed 0 bases and J shed 6 bases, with 11 bases lying between them. The CDR3 covers 14 residues. The chain's CDR3 is CASSLAAAVPEAFF. As DNA, the CDR3 is TGTGCCAGCAGTTTAGCAGCTGCTGTCCCTGAAGCTTTCTTT.

The chain uses TRBV27 and TRBJ2-5; D unclear. The CDR3 is 15 amino acids. V dropped 2 bases and J dropped 4 bases, with 14 bases sitting between them. Germline assignment: CDR1 MNHEY and CDR2 SMNVEV (reference sequence). CDR3 DNA: TGTGCCAGCAGTTTAGCTGGCTATTCAGGAGAGACCCAGTACTTC. This sequence encodes CASSLAGYSGETQYF.

This clonotype was seen ten or more times. The chain employs TRBV29-1 and TRBJ1-2; D is undetermined. Trimming cost V 6 bases and J 4 bases, with 15 bases left between them. Germline V CDR1 and CDR2: SQVTM, ANQGSEA. The length of the CDR3 is 13 residues. The CDR3 protein is CSVTRVGSYGYTF. CDR3 sequence (DNA): TGCAGCGTCACGCGCGTAGGATCCTATGGCTACACCTTC.

This clonotype showed up just once. The chain links TRBV10-3 to TRBJ1-6, with D perhaps matching TRBD1 (6 bases). The germline V gene has CDR1 ENHRY and CDR2 SYGVKD. The V end was cut by 10 bases, the J end by 8 bases, with 18 bases between. This CDR3 contains 14 residues. The CDR3 sequence: CASYSGAVYSPLHF. The CDR3 DNA reads TGTGCCAGCTACTCGGGGGCCGTGTATTCACCCCTCCACTTT.

This clonotype was seen ten or more times. The chain uses TRBV15 and TRBJ1-1; perhaps TRBD1 as D (5 bases). Looked up from germline, CDR1 is LNHNV and CDR2 is YYDKDF (reference sequence). V shed 0 bases and J shed 8 bases, with 10 bases lying between them. The CDR3 sequence is 13 residues long. CDR3 residues: CATSRDLQGEAFF. The CDR3 DNA follows: TGTGCCACCAGCAGAGATTTGCAGGGCGAAGCTTTCTTT.

This clonotype appeared a few times. The chain links TRBV6-2 or TRBV6-3 to TRBJ2-7; the D gene is possibly TRBD1 (6 bases). The CDR3 totals 14 residues. Trimming took off 5 bases at V and 3 bases at J, with 14 bases between the two ends. In germline, CDR1 is MNHEY, CDR2 SVGEGT. The CDR3 DNA sequence: TGTGCCAGCAGTCGCTCTAGGACAGACTACGAGCAGTACTTC. Encoded protein: CASSRSRTDYEQYF.

This clonotype was seen a few times. V and J are TRBV11-2 and TRBJ2-5, with D unclear. V shed 5 bases and J shed 0 bases, with 7 bases lying between them. CDR3 length equals 13 residues. The germline V gene encodes CDR1 SGHAT and CDR2 FQNNGV. The CDR3 DNA follows: TGTGCCAGCAGCCAGATGAACCAAGAGACCCAGTACTTC. Its translation is CASSQMNQETQYF.

V gene TRBV6-6 combines with J gene TRBJ1-5; the D gene is possibly TRBD1 (5 bases). The CDR3 length is 20 residues. Germline V gives CDR1 MNHNY, CDR2 SVGAGI (reference sequence). V was clipped by 7 bases and J by 0 bases, with 28 bases between them. The CDR3: CASTTRVRDQRGYSNQPQHF. In DNA form, the CDR3 reads TGTGCCAGCACCACCCGTGTCAGAGACCAAAGGGGATATAGCAATCAGCCCCAGCATTTT.